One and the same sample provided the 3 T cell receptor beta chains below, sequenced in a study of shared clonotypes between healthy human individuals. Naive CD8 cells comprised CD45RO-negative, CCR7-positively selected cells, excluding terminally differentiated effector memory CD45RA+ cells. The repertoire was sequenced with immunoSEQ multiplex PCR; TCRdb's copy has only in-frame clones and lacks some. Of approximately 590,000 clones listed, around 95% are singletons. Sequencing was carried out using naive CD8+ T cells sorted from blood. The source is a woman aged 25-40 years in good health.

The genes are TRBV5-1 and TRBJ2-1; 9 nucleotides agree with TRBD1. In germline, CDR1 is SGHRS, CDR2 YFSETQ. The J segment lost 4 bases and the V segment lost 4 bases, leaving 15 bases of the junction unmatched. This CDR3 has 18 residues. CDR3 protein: CASSLHNRDRAGYNEQFF. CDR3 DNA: TGCGCCAGCAGCCTACATAACCGGGACAGGGCGGGATACAATGAGCAGTTCTTC.

CDR3 DNA sequence: TGTGCCAGCAGCAAACAGGGACTAGCGGAGATGAACTTGCGACCTACGAGCGACCAGTACTTC. This gives the protein CASSKQGLAEMNLRPTSDQYF. The chain recombines TRBV21-1 with TRBJ2-7; the table gives TRBD2 as D, unverified against the DNA. TRBV21-1 is given as a pseudogene. The CDR3 has 21 residues.

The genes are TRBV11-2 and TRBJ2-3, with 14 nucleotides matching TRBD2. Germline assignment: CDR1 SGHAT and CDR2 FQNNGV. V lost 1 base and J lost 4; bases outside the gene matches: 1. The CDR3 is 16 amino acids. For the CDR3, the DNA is TGTGCCAGCAGCTTAGGACTAGCGGGAGGGTCAGATACGCAGTATTTT. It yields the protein CASSLGLAGGSDTQYF. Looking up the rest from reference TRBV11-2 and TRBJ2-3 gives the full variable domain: EAGVAQSPRYKIIEKRQSVAFWCNPISGHATLYWYQQILGQGPKLLIQFQNNGVVDDSQLPKDRFSAERLKGVDSTLKIQPAKLEDSAVYLCASSLGLAGGSDTQYFGPGTRLTVL.